The clone carrying this T cell receptor beta chain was recorded only once. The antigen is not known. Over chemoradiotherapy, repertoires were sampled more than once. This specimen belongs to a study of chemoradiotherapy in HPV16-positive cancers. Findings of the study overall: The functional HPV-specific definition rests on just two HPV16-positive patients. HPV-responsive T-cell expansion during chemoradiotherapy was linked to improved recurrence-free survival in HPV16-positive patients. During treatment, candidate HPV-specific clones and E7-related motifs expanded in tumor.

Produced via immunoSEQ multiplex PCR; TCRdb's table is partial and in-frame only. This sample has around 11,000 clones, with 65% to 70% found just once. The clonotype was recovered from a human donor with HPV-associated anogenital cancer. Sample collection occurred from a patient who underwent chemoradiotherapy.

CDR3 region: CSAERGVSYGQFF. CDR3 coding DNA: TGCAGCGCAGAGCGGGGGGTCTCTTACGGGCAGTTCTTC. The V call is TRBV29-1, the J call TRBJ2-1; 9 positions agree with TRBD2. The CDR3 has 13 amino acids. In germline, CDR1 is SQVTM, CDR2 ANQGSEA. Losses at the gene ends were 7 bases for V and 12 bases for J; bases not matched to a gene: 13.